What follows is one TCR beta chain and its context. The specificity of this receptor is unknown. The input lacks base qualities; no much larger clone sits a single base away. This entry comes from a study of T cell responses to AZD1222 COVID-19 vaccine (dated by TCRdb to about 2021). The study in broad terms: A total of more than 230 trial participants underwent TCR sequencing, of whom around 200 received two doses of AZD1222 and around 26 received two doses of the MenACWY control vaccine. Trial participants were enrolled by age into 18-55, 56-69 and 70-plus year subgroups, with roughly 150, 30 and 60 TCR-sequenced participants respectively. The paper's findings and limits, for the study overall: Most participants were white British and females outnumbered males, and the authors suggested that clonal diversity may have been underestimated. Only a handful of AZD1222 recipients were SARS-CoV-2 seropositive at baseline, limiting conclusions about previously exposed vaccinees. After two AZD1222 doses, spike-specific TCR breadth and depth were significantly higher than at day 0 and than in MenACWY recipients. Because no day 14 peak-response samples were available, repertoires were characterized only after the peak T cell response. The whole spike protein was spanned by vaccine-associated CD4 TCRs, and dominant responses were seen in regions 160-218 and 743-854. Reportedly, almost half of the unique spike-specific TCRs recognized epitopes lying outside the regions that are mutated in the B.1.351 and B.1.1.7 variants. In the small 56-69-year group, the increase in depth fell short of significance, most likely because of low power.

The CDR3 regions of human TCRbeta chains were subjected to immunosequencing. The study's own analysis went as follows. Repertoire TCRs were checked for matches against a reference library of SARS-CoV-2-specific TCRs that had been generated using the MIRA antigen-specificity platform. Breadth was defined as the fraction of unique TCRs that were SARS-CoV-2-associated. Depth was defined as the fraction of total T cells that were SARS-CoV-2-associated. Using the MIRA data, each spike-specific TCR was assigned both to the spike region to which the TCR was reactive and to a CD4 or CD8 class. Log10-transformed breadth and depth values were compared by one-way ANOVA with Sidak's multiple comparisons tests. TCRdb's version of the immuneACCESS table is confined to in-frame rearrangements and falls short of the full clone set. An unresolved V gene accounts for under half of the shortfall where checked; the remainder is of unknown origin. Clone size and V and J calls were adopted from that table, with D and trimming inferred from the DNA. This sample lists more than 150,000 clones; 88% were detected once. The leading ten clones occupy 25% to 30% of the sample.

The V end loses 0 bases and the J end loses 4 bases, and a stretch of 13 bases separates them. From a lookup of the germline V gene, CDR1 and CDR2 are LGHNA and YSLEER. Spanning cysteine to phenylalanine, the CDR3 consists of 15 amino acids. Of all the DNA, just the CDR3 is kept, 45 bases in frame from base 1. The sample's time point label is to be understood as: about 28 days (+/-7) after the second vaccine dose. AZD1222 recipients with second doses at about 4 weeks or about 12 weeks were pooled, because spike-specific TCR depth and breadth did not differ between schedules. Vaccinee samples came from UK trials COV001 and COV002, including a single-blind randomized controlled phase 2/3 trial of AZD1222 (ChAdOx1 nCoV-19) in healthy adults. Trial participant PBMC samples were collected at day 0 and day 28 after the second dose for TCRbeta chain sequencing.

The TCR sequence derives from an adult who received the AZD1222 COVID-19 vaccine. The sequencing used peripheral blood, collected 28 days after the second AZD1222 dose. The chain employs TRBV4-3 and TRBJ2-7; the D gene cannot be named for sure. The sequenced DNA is TGCGCCAGCAGCCAAGATGCTCGAGTAATATACGAGCAGTACTTC. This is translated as CASSQDARVIYEQYF.